These 23 T cell receptor beta chains share one sample of origin, sequenced in a study of T-cell memory formation after mild COVID-19. TCRdb called the 5' RACE reads again in MiXCR, with one record for every CDR3 protein. Of fewer than 350,000 distinct CDR3 sequences in the sample, roughly 15% are singletons; the top ten hold more than 20%. The sample consisted of PBMCs or a T cell subset sorted from them (not recorded which). All receptors derive from a man between 18 and 29 years old who had mild COVID-19 (a few samples of this study predate the infection). Cell type and time point are not known.

This clonotype has more than one count but fewer than ten. J is TRBJ2-1 and V is TRBV15; D is perhaps TRBD2 (6 bases). The germline V and J ends were trimmed by 1 base and 0 bases, with 19 bases remaining between them. CDR1 and CDR2 (germline): LNHNV, YYDKDF (reference sequence). The CDR3 runs to 19 residues. The CDR3 spells CATSRGPRDSRSSYNEQFF. The CDR3 region has the DNA TGTGCCACCAGCAGAGGCCCGCGGGACTCTCGAAGCTCCTACAATGAGCAGTTCTTC.

The chain combines TRBV5-1 with TRBJ2-3, with D perhaps TRBD2 (6 bases). Between the trimmed V and J ends, which lost 7 bases and 0 bases, there was a span of 12 bases. Germline V gives CDR1 SGHRS, CDR2 YFSETQ. The CDR3 runs 14 residues. For the CDR3, the DNA is TGCGCCAGCGGAGGGGTCTTTAGCACAGATACGCAGTATTTT. Its protein is CASGGVFSTDTQYF.

The table lists this clonotype with a few counts. CDR3 region: CASSADRGPISPLHF. The CDR3 nucleotides are TGTGCCAGCAGTGCGGACAGGGGGCCGATTTCACCCCTCCACTTT. The V call is TRBV2, the J call TRBJ1-6; 11 bases line up with TRBD1. The CDR3 spans 15 residues. CDR1 is SNHLY and CDR2 is FYNNEI in the germline V gene. Losses at the gene ends were 4 bases for V and 9 bases for J; bases not matched to a gene: 5.

In its sample, this clonotype was seen many times. V is TRBV12-3 or TRBV12-4 and J is TRBJ2-7, with 11 bases lining up with TRBD2. The trim removed 7 bases at V and 3 bases at J, leaving 17 bases unmatched. The CDR3 is 18 residues long. The CDR3 spells CASTALAGDLPSIYEQYF. The CDR3 coding sequence is TGTGCCAGCACCGCACTAGCGGGGGACCTTCCTAGCATCTACGAGCAGTACTTC.

J is TRBJ1-2 and V is TRBV24-1, with D tentatively TRBD1 (6 bases). Germline V gene lookup returns CDR1 KGHDR and CDR2 SFDVKD. The CDR3 is 13 residues long. V lost 3 bases, J lost 2 bases, and 6 bases lay in between. In nucleotides, the CDR3 is TGTGCCACCAGTGATGGGACAAACTATGGCTACACCTTC. It translates to CATSDGTNYGYTF.

This clonotype appeared a few times. The chain uses TRBV4-1 and TRBJ2-3; maybe TRBD1 (6 bases). Germline values: CDR1 MGHRA, CDR2 YSYEKL. This CDR3 is 15 amino acids long. Trimming removed 1 base from V and 1 base from J, with 9 bases in between. As DNA, the CDR3 is TGCGCCAGCAGCCAAGTATGGACAGGCACAGATACGCAGTATTTT. Protein product: CASSQVWTGTDTQYF.

This clonotype was counted only a few times. The chain has TRBV10-3 and TRBJ2-3, with 12 positions matching TRBD2. This CDR3 region has 14 residues. CDR1 and CDR2 from the germline V gene are ENHRY and SYGVKD. V was pared by 7 bases and J by 3 bases, with 2 bases of the junction left unmatched. CDR3 protein: CAINGLAGTDTQYF. CDR3 sequence (DNA): TGTGCCATCAATGGACTAGCGGGGACAGATACGCAGTATTTT.

This clonotype was counted between two and nine times. The chain joins TRBV12-3 or TRBV12-4 to TRBJ1-1; D possibly corresponds to TRBD1 (6 bases). The CDR3 has 15 residues. The ends were cut back, 5 bases at V and 3 bases at J, with 16 bases in the middle. The CDR3 is CASSGHGGLDTEAFF. CDR3 sequence (DNA): TGTGCCAGCAGTGGCCACGGGGGCCTTGACACTGAAGCTTTCTTT.

The V gene is TRBV20-1, the J gene TRBJ2-1; D remains unclear. Looked up from germline, CDR1 is DFQATT and CDR2 is SNEGSKA (reference sequence). The CDR3 covers 11 residues. The germline V and J ends were trimmed by 5 bases and 12 bases, with 14 bases remaining between them. The DNA of the CDR3 is TGCAGTGCTTTTGATGCCGGCGGGCAGTTCTTC. Translation gives CSAFDAGGQFF.

This clonotype was picked up a small number of times. The V call is TRBV28, the J call TRBJ1-5; D is perhaps TRBD1 (5 bases). The germline gives CDR1 MDHEN, CDR2 SYDVKM. The V gene lost 10 bases and the J gene lost 6 bases, with 16 bases spanning the gap. The CDR3 extends over 13 amino acids. CDR3 DNA: TGTGCCATCAAGCGACAGAGGGGTCAGCCCCAGCATTTT. It specifies CAIKRQRGQPQHF.

V usage is TRBV5-5 and J usage is TRBJ1-2; no clear D. Germline V gene sequence: CDR1 SGHKS, CDR2 YYEKEE (reference sequence). V was pared by 4 bases and J by 0 bases, with 13 bases between. This CDR3 comprises 15 residues. The DNA for the CDR3 is TGTGCCAGCAGCCCATACGCGACTGCTAACTATGGCTACACCTTC. The encoded protein is CASSPYATANYGYTF.

V and J are TRBV5-1 and TRBJ1-4, with 7 bases that match TRBD1. This CDR3 is built from 16 residues. Germline CDR1 SGHRS, CDR2 YFSETQ. The junction had 13 bases not matched to a gene; V was cut back by 4 bases and J by 7 bases. This chain's CDR3 is CASSTGQPRNLEKLFF. CDR3 nucleotide sequence: TGCGCCAGCAGCACGGGACAGCCGAGAAACCTTGAAAAACTGTTTTTT. Full variable domain (remainder filled in from reference TRBV5-1 and TRBJ1-4): KAGVTQTPRYLIKTRGQQVTLSCSPISGHRSVSWYQQTPGQGLQFLFEYFSETQRNKGNFPGRFSGRQFSNSRSEMNVSTLELGDSALYLCASSTGQPRNLEKLFFGSGTQLSVL.

V gene TRBV18 combines with J gene TRBJ1-4; D is unclear. The CDR3 runs 14 residues. Germline lookup yields CDR1 KGHSH and CDR2 LQKENI. V was clipped by 4 bases and J by 0 bases, with 6 bases between them. The CDR3 here is CASSRVTTNEKLFF. In nucleotides, the CDR3 is TGTGCCAGCTCACGGGTGACAACTAATGAAAAACTGTTTTTT.

This chain uses TRBV7-9 with TRBJ2-2, with a tentative D call TRBD1 (6 bases). The CDR3 has 16 amino acids. V was clipped by 3 bases and J by 1 base, with 12 bases between them. Germline V CDR1 and CDR2: SEHNR, FQNEAQ (reference sequence). In DNA, the CDR3 is TGTGCCAGCAGCTTTAAAGCGACAGGGAACACCGGGGAGCTGTTTTTT. Translation: CASSFKATGNTGELFF.

This clonotype occurred a few times. J is TRBJ2-6 and V is TRBV7-8; perhaps D is TRBD1 or TRBD2 (5 bases each). The CDR3 contains 15 residues. CDR1 is SGHVS, CDR2 FQNEAQ, per germline. V dropped 5 bases and J dropped 5 bases, with 13 bases sitting between them. The CDR3 spells CASSTLQDWANVLTF. CDR3 in DNA: TGTGCCAGCAGCACACTACAGGACTGGGCCAACGTCCTGACTTTC.

The rearrangement uses TRBV6-5 and TRBJ2-3; no clear D. The CDR3 has 16 residues. The V and J ends lost 4 bases and 0 bases respectively, with 14 bases between them. Germline-derived CDR1 and CDR2 are MNHEY and SVGAGI. CDR3 bases: TGTGCCAGCAGTTTTACTATCCCCCTCAGCACAGATACGCAGTATTTT. Translation gives CASSFTIPLSTDTQYF.

This CDR3 is CASFPRGTDTEAFF. DNA of the CDR3: TGTGCCAGTTTCCCTAGGGGTACGGACACTGAAGCTTTCTTT. The chain uses TRBV6-1 and TRBJ1-1; TRBD1 might be the D (5 bases). This CDR3 region has 14 residues. V lost 9 bases, J lost 3 bases, and 17 bases lay in between. Germline values: CDR1 MNHNS, CDR2 SASEGT.

A few counts support this clonotype. This rearrangement joins TRBV10-3 to TRBJ2-3; 14 bases line up with TRBD2. Germline lookup yields CDR1 ENHRY and CDR2 SYGVKD. CDR3 length equals 16 residues. V lost 6 bases, J lost 4 bases, and 6 bases stayed unmatched. The CDR3 DNA reads TGTGCCATCAGCCCCGGGACTAGCGGGGGAGCAGATACGCAGTATTTT. It codes for CAISPGTSGGADTQYF.

The chain combines TRBV7-3 with TRBJ2-2; 11 bases fit TRBD2. CDR1 SGHTA and CDR2 FQGTGA come from the germline V gene. V dropped 4 bases and J dropped 7; count of bases not matched to a gene: 17. There are 19 residues in the CDR3. The CDR3 DNA reads TGTGCCAGCAGCTCGCTCCCCTTTTTAGCGGGGGGGCTACTCGGGGAGCTGTTTTTT. Encoded protein: CASSSLPFLAGGLLGELFF.

This clonotype was seen only a few times. The gene calls are TRBV12-3 or TRBV12-4 and TRBJ2-3; tentative D call: TRBD1 (6 bases). The V end lost 6 bases, the J end lost 10 bases, and 14 bases lay between the germline ends. The CDR3 loop spans 12 amino acids. The CDR3 DNA follows: TGTGCCAGCAGGCCTCAGGGGATGGCGCAGTATTTT. Residues: CASRPQGMAQYF.

The V and J genes are TRBV9 and TRBJ2-3, with D possibly matching TRBD1 (6 bases). V was shortened by 3 bases and J by 4 bases, with 12 bases between the two germline ends. This CDR3 is 14 amino acids long. Per germline, CDR1 SGDLS and CDR2 YYNGEE. CDR3 sequence (DNA): TGTGCCAGCAGCGACGTCAGGGGTGCAGATACGCAGTATTTT. Protein product: CASSDVRGADTQYF.

J is TRBJ1-5 and V is TRBV6-6; TRBD1 is a possible D gene (6 bases). V gave up 7 bases and J gave up 5 bases, with 12 bases separating them. The CDR3 consists of 13 residues. Germline V lookup: CDR1 MNHNY, CDR2 SVGAGI (reference sequence). Here the CDR3 DNA reads TGTGCCAGCACCCCAGGGGCGGATCAGCCCCAGCATTTT. Translating gives CASTPGADQPQHF.

V usage is TRBV11-2 and J usage is TRBJ2-3; tentative D call: TRBD2 (7 bases). With 1 base removed from V and 1 base from J, the gap between germline ends came to 12 bases. Germline CDR1 SGHAT, CDR2 FQNNGV. This CDR3 region has 16 residues. The CDR3 DNA sequence: TGTGCCAGCAGCTTAGGGAGAGGGGGGGGCACAGATACGCAGTATTTT. Amino acids: CASSLGRGGGTDTQYF.